This entry describes one TCR beta chain. The antigen is unknown. These data come from a study of T cell responses to AZD1222 COVID-19 vaccine. Findings and limits, study-wide: Baseline seropositives among AZD1222 recipients totaled only six or seven. There were mostly white British donors and more females than males, and clonal diversity was possibly underestimated.

The repertoire was sequenced with immunoSEQ multiplex PCR; TCRdb's copy has only in-frame clones and lacks some. This sample has some 170,000 clones, with 90% found just once. The CDR3 loop spans 16 amino acids. Trimming shortened V by 3 bases and J by 9 bases, and 22 bases separated the two germline ends. The germline gives CDR1 SGHRS, CDR2 YFSETQ. The TCR sequence derives from an adult who received the MenACWY meningococcal vaccine as a control. V gene TRBV5-1 combines with J gene TRBJ2-1; D is ambiguous. The source material was peripheral blood, sampled 28 days after the second dose of the MenACWY control vaccine. The CDR3 coding sequence is TGCGCCAGCAGCTCCGGCCCCGGGCCGCTCTCGGTTGAGCAGTTCTTC. Its translation: CASSSGPGPLSVEQFF.